This T cell receptor (beta chain) emerged from a study of blood T cell repertoires in COVID-19. Study-wide background: Sources were T cells, B-cell-depleted T cells, or PBMCs; the material itself was cDNA or gDNA.

As handled by the study authors: Reference gene primers were amplified, and this amplification served to estimate nucleated cell counts. This table comes from immunoSEQ multiplex PCR, and its TCRdb copy is limited to in-frame clones, with some not included. The D gene and trimming were derived from the DNA, and the V and J assignments and clone size from that table. The sample lists 150,000 or so clones, around 81% seen once, with over 10% in the top ten. This clone was detected only once. Germline V gene data show CDR1 as SGHAT and CDR2 as FQNNGV. Between the trimmed V and J ends, which lost 4 bases and 5 bases, there was a span of 5 bases. The CDR3 spans 11 residues.

This sequence joins TRBV11-2 and TRBJ2-5; D remains ambiguous. This receptor was identified in a man between 65 and 85 years old who had recovered from COVID-19. Source material: peripheral blood. CDR3 residues: CASSSEETQYF. Here the CDR3 DNA reads TGTGCCAGCAGCTCCGAGGAGACCCAGTACTTC.